The entry below describes one T cell receptor (beta chain). The data were obtained in a study of blood T cell repertoires in COVID-19. The data were produced by immunoSEQ multiplex PCR, yet TCRdb's version contains in-frame clones alone and is incomplete. The sample records 120,000 or so clones, roughly 90% being singletons. This CDR3 comprises 14 residues. The V end was cut by 5 bases, the J end by 4 bases, with 14 bases between. The V gene's germline CDR1 is WNHNN and CDR2 SYGVQD (reference sequence). The sequence derives from a man over 45 with acute or convalescent COVID-19. The rearrangement links TRBV10-1 to TRBJ1-1; perhaps TRBD1 as D (5 bases). What was sequenced was peripheral blood. Written as DNA, the CDR3 is TGCGCCAGCAGTCCCAGTGGGGCCAGCACTGAAGCTTTCTTT. This gives the protein CASSPSGASTEAFF.